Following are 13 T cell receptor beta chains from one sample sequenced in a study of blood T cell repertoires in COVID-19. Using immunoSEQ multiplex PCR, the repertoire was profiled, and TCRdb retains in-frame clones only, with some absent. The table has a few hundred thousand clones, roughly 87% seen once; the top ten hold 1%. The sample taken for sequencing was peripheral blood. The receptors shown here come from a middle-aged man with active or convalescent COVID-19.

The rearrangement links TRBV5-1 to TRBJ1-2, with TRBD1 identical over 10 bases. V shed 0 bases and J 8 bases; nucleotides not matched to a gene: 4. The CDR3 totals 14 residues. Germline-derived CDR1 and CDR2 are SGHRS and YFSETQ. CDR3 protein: CASSLEGQGKGYTF. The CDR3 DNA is TGCGCCAGCAGCTTGGAGGGACAGGGGAAGGGCTACACCTTC.

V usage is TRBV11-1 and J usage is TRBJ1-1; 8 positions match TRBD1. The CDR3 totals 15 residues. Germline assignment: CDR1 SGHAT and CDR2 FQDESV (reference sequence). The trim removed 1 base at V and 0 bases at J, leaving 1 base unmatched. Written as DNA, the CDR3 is TGTGCCAGCAGCTTAGGGGGACAGGTGAACACTGAAGCTTTCTTT. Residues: CASSLGGQVNTEAFF.

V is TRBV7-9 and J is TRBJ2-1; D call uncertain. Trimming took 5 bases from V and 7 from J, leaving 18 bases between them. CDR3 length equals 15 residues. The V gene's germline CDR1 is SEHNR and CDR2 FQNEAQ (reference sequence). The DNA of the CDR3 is TGTGCCAGCAGCCCACGCCGCAGGTCTGGGAATGAGCAGTTCTTC. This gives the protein CASSPRRRSGNEQFF.

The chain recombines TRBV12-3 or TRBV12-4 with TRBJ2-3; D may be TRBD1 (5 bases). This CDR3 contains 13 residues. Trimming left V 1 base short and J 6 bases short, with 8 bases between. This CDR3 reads CASSLGGWDTQYF. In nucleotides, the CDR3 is TGTGCCAGCAGTTTAGGGGGCTGGGATACGCAGTATTTT.

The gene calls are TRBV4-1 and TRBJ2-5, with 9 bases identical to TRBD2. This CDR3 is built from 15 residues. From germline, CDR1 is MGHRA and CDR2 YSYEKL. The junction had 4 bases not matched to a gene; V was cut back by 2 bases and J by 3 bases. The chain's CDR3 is CASSQPASGKETQYF. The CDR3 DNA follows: TGCGCCAGCAGCCAACCGGCTAGCGGGAAAGAGACCCAGTACTTC.

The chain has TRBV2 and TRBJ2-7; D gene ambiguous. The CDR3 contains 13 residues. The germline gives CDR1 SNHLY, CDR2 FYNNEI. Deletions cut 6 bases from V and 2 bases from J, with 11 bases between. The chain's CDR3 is CASRSDKAYEQYF. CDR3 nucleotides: TGTGCCAGCAGGAGCGATAAGGCCTACGAGCAGTACTTC.

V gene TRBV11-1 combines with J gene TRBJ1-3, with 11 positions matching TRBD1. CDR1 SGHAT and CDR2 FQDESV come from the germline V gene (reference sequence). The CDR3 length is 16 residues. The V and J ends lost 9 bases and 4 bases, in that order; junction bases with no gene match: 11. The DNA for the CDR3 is TGTGCCAGAGATATTACCGGGACAGGGGGAGGAAACACCATATATTTT. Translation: CARDITGTGGGNTIYF. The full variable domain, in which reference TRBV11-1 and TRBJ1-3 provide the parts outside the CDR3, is EAEVAQSPRYKITEKSQAVAFWCDPISGHATLYWYRQILGQGPELLVQFQDESVVDDSQLPKDRFSAERLKGVDSTLKIQPAELGDSAMYLCARDITGTGGGNTIYFGEGSWLTVV.

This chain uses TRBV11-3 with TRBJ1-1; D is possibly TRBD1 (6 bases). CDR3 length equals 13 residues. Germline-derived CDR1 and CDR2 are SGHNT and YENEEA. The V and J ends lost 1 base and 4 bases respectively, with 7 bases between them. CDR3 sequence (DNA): TGTGCCAGCAGCTTAGGGGGGCGCACTGAAGCTTTCTTT. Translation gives CASSLGGRTEAFF.

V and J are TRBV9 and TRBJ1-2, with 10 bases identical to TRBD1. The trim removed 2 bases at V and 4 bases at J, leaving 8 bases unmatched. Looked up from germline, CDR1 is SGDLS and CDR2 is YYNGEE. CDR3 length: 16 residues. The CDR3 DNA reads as TGTGCCAGCAGCGTGACCGACAGGGGGCGCTTCTATGGCTACACCTTC. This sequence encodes CASSVTDRGRFYGYTF.

CDR3 nucleotides: TGTGCCAGCAGCCATCCGGGACAGGAAGGAGAGACCCAGTACTTC. Protein sequence: CASSHPGQEGETQYF. The chain combines TRBV3-1 (or the pseudogene TRBV3-2) with TRBJ2-5, with 8 bases aligning to TRBD1. The V and J ends lost 3 bases and 4 bases, in that order; junction bases with no gene match: 7. The germline V gene has CDR1 LGHDT and CDR2 YNNKEL (reference sequence). The CDR3 runs to 15 residues.

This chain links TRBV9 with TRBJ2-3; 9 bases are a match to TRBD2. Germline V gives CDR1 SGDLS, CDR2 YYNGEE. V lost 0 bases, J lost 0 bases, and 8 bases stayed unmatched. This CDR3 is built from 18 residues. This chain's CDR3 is CASSVGAGGYLSTDTQYF. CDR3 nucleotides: TGTGCCAGCAGCGTAGGAGCGGGGGGCTACCTTAGCACAGATACGCAGTATTTT.

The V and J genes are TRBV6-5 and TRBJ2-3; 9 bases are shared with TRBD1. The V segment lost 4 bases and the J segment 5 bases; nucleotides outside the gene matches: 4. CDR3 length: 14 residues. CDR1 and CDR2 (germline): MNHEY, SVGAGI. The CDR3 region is CASSSRQGGDTQYF. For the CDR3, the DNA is TGTGCCAGCAGTTCCCGACAGGGGGGAGATACGCAGTATTTT.

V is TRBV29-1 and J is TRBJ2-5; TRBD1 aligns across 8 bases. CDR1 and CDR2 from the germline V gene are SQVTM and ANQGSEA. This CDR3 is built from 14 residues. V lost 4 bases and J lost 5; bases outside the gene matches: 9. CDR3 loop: CSVVRTGKRETQYF. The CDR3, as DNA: TGCAGCGTTGTCCGGACAGGGAAAAGGGAGACCCAGTACTTC.